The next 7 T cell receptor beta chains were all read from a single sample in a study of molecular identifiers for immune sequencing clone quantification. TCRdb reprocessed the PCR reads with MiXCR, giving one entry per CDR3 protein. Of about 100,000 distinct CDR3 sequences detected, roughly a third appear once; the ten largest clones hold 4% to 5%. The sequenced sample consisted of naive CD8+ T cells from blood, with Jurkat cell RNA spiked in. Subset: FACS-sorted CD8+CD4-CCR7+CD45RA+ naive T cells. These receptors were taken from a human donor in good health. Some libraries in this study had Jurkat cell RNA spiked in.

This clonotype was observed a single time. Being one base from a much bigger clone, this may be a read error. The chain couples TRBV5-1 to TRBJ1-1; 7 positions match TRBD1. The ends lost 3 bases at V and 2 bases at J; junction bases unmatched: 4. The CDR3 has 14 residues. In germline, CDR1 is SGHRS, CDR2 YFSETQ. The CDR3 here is CASSSGTENTEAFF. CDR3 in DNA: TGCGCCAGCAGCTCCGGGACAGAAAACACTGAAGCTTTCTTT. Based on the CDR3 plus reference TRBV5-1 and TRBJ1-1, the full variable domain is KAGVTQTPRYLIKTRGQQVTLSCSPISGHRSVSWYQQTPGQGLQFLFEYFSETQRNKGNFPGRFSGRQFSNSRSEMNVSTLELGDSALYLCASSSGTENTEAFFGQGTRLTVV.

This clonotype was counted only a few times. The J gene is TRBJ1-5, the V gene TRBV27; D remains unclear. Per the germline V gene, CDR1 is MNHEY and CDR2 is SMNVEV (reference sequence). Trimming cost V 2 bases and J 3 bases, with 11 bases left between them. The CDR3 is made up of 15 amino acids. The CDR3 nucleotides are TGTGCCAGCAGTTTAGGGCACGGAGTCAATCAGCCCCAGCATTTT. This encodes CASSLGHGVNQPQHF.

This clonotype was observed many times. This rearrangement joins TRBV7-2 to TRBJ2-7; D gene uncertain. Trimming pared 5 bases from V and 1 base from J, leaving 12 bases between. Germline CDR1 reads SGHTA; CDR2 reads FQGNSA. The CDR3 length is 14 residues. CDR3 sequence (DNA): TGTGCCAGCAGCCTAGGCGTAGGATCCTACGAGCAGTACTTC. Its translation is CASSLGVGSYEQYF. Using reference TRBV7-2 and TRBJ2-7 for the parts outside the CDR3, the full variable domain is GAGVSQSPSNKVTEKGKDVELRCDPISGHTALYWYRQSLGQGLEFLIYFQGNSAPDKSGLPSDRFSAERTGGSVSTLTIQRTQQEDSAVYLCASSLGVGSYEQYFGPGTRLTVT.

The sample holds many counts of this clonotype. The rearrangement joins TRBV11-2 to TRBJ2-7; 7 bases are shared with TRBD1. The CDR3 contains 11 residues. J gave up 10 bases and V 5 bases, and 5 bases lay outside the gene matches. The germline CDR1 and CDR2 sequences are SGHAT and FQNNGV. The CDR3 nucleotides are TGTGCCAGCAGCCCTGGGACAGACCAGTACTTC. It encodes CASSPGTDQYF.

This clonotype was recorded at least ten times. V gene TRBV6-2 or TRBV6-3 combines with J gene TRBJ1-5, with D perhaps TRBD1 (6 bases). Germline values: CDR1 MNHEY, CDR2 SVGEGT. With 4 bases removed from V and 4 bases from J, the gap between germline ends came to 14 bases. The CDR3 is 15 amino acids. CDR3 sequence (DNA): TGTGCCAGCAGTTTGTCGGGGACACGAAATCAGCCCCAGCATTTT. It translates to CASSLSGTRNQPQHF.

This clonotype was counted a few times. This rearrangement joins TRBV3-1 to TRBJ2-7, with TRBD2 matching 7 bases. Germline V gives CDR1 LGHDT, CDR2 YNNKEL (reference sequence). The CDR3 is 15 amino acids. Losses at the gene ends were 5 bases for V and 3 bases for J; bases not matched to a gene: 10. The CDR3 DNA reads TGTGCCAGCAGCTACGCGGGAGTACGGGACTACGAGCAGTACTTC. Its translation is CASSYAGVRDYEQYF.

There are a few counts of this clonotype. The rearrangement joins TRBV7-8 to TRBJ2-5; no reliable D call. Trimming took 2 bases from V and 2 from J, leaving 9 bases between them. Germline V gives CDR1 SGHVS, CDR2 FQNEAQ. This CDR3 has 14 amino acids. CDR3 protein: CASSLFGSQETQYF. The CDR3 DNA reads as TGTGCCAGCAGCTTATTTGGCAGTCAAGAGACCCAGTACTTC.